Given below is one T cell receptor (beta chain) in context. Its antigen is not known. The CDR3 has 17 residues. Germline lookup yields CDR1 LNHDA and CDR2 SQIVND (reference sequence). The ends were cut back, 0 bases at V and 0 bases at J, with 11 bases in the middle. These data originate in a study of Ad26.COV2.S vaccination and SARS-CoV-2 variants. Across the whole study: Ad26.COV2.S, an intramuscular injection, was given once or twice 56 days apart.

Profiling relied on immunoSEQ multiplex PCR, and the TCRdb table lists in-frame clones only, not all of them. The table includes about 470,000 clones, about 90% detected once. Sample treatment: roughly 19 received Ad26.COV2.S at low or high dose, single or two shots; roughly five received placebo; per-sample allocation not given. Day 63 following the first vaccine or placebo injection was when the samples were taken. Regarding the study as a whole: Recipients of vaccine and of placebo showed similar breadth of their non-spike TCR repertoires. The TCR breadth and depth analyses may have understated or missed part of the total T cell responses. Reports say spike-specific CD8+ and CD4+ T cell responses covered substantial breadth after vaccination.

The specimen was peripheral blood, collected in a trial of Ad26.COV2.S vaccine versus placebo. This clonotype originated in a person aged 18-65 years who received the Ad26.COV2.S COVID-19 vaccine or a placebo. The gene calls are TRBV19 and TRBJ2-2; perhaps TRBD1 as D (6 bases). The CDR3 loop is CASSIDTWDTNTGELFF. The CDR3 DNA reads as TGTGCCAGTAGTATAGATACTTGGGACACGAACACCGGGGAGCTGTTTTTT.